What follows is one TCR beta chain and its context. The germline CDR1 and CDR2 sequences are SNHLY and FYNNEI. The V and J ends lost 8 bases and 7 bases respectively, with 17 bases between them. The CDR3 runs 13 residues. Under the authors' procedure: Estimated nucleated cell counts came from reference gene primer amplification. The method was immunoSEQ multiplex PCR; TCRdb's version includes in-frame clones alone and lacks a portion of them. V, J and clone size are those of that table, while D and trimming were read from the DNA. This sample has fewer than 150,000 clones, with more than 65% found just once. The sample comes from a study of blood T cell repertoires in COVID-19. Study overall: Samples taken during acute and convalescent COVID-19 were collected in the United States, Italy and Spain. PBMCs, B-cell-depleted T cells, or T cells provided the cDNA or gDNA that made up the material.

Input material: peripheral blood. The clonotype was recovered from a human donor in a cohort sampled during active COVID-19. The V and J genes are TRBV2 and TRBJ1-2, with a tentative D call TRBD1 (5 bases). The CDR3 is CASQGVVYGGYTF. As DNA, the CDR3 is TGTGCCAGCCAAGGGGTGGTGTATGGTGGCTACACCTTC.